These 18 T cell receptor beta chains were all obtained from the same sample, sequenced in a study of blood T cell repertoires in COVID-19. Repertoires were generated with immunoSEQ multiplex PCR, while TCRdb's copy carries only in-frame clones and drops some. The table records 390,000 or so clones, around 91% of them present only once. The specimen sequenced was peripheral blood. The receptors were sampled from a young man with active or convalescent COVID-19.

The CDR3 here is CASSSGRTGIQETQYF. DNA for the CDR3: TGTGCCAGCAGTTCGGGCCGTACAGGGATCCAAGAGACCCAGTACTTC. V usage is TRBV6-2 or TRBV6-3 and J usage is TRBJ2-5; weak D call: TRBD1 (6 bases). The V and J ends lost 4 bases and 1 base respectively, with 16 bases between them. This CDR3 is 16 amino acids long. Germline assignment: CDR1 MNHEY and CDR2 SVGEGT.

This sequence joins TRBV15 and TRBJ2-1; no definite D call. The V end was cut by 2 bases, the J end by 10 bases, with 9 bases between. This CDR3 has 12 amino acids. Germline V gene lookup returns CDR1 LNHNV and CDR2 YYDKDF (reference sequence). This CDR3 is CATSRYGPEQFF. CDR3 DNA: TGTGCCACCAGCAGATATGGCCCGGAGCAGTTCTTC. The full variable domain, with the rest looked up from reference TRBV15 and TRBJ2-1, is DAMVIQNPRYQVTQFGKPVTLSCSQTLNHNVMYWYQQKSSQAPKLLFHYYDKDFNNEADTPDNFQSRRPNTSFCFLDIRSPGLGDTAMYLCATSRYGPEQFFGPGTRLTVL.

This clone was found once. The genes are TRBV6-5 and TRBJ2-1, with 9 positions matching TRBD1. CDR3 length: 16 amino acids. The germline gives CDR1 MNHEY, CDR2 SVGAGI. V dropped 0 bases and J dropped 5; count of bases not matched to a gene: 5. CDR3 DNA: TGTGCCAGCAGTTACTCGTACGGGACAGGGAACAATGAGCAGTTCTTC. Its translation: CASSYSYGTGNNEQFF.

This clone has a single count. The rearrangement uses TRBV2 and TRBJ1-1; no definite D call. V was pared by 8 bases and J by 2 bases, with 12 bases between. This CDR3 region has 13 residues. Germline CDR1 is SNHLY and CDR2 is FYNNEI. CDR3 protein: CASGEPPNTEAFF. CDR3 sequence (DNA): TGTGCCAGCGGAGAACCCCCTAACACTGAAGCTTTCTTT. The full variable domain, its missing parts supplied by reference TRBV2 and TRBJ1-1, is EPEVTQTPSHQVTQMGQEVILRCVPISNHLYFYWYRQILGQKVEFLVSFYNNEISEKSEIFDDQFSVERPDGSNFTLKIRSTKLEDSAMYFCASGEPPNTEAFFGQGTRLTVV.

The chain is built from TRBV6-5 and TRBJ1-5; TRBD1 aligns across 8 bases. The germline CDR1 and CDR2 sequences are MNHEY and SVGAGI. The CDR3 has 15 amino acids. V lost 6 bases and J lost 0; bases outside the gene matches: 4. The chain's CDR3 is CASSIQGGSNQPQHF. The CDR3 nucleotides are TGTGCCAGCAGCATACAGGGGGGTAGCAATCAGCCCCAGCATTTT.

This clone has a single count. The CDR3 loop reads CASSAEGATNEKLFF. The CDR3 coding sequence is TGTGCCAGCAGTGCAGAGGGTGCAACTAATGAAAAACTGTTTTTT. The chain uses TRBV27 and TRBJ1-4; D is undetermined. In germline, CDR1 is MNHEY, CDR2 SMNVEV (reference sequence). The CDR3 sequence is 15 residues long. The ends were cut back, 5 bases at V and 0 bases at J, with 10 bases in the middle.

This chain joins TRBV18 and TRBJ1-2; 11 bases agree with TRBD1. Losses at the gene ends were 3 bases for V and 6 bases for J; bases not matched to a gene: 3. The CDR3 extends over 14 amino acids. In germline, CDR1 is KGHSH, CDR2 LQKENI. The CDR3 DNA follows: TGTGCCAGCTCACCCGGGACAGGGGGGAATGGCTACACCTTC. Translation: CASSPGTGGNGYTF. The full variable domain, completed using reference TRBV18 and TRBJ1-2, is NAGVMQNPRHLVRRRGQEARLRCSPMKGHSHVYWYRQLPEEGLKFMVYLQKENIIDESGMPKERFSAEFPKEGPSILRIQQVVRGDSAAYFCASSPGTGGNGYTFGSGTRLTVV.

This clone was recorded only once. This rearrangement joins TRBV3-1 (or the pseudogene TRBV3-2) to TRBJ1-6, with a possible D match to TRBD1 (5 bases). The CDR3 sequence is 17 residues long. V was shortened by 1 base and J by 0 bases, with 10 bases between the two germline ends. CDR1 and CDR2 (germline): LGHDT, YNNKEL (reference sequence). CDR3 in DNA: TGTGCCAGCAGCCAAGTGTACAGGAGCTCCTATAATTCACCCCTCCACTTT. Amino acid sequence: CASSQVYRSSYNSPLHF.

V and J are TRBV12-3 or TRBV12-4 and TRBJ1-6; D call uncertain. The V gene lost 2 bases and the J gene lost 9 bases, with 5 bases spanning the gap. The CDR3 runs to 12 residues. The DNA of the CDR3 is TGTGCCAGCAGTTTAAAGAGTTCACCCCTCCACTTT. Translation: CASSLKSSPLHF.

The chain combines TRBV9 with TRBJ2-1, with 8 bases matching TRBD1. Germline trimming cut 4 bases from V and 1 base from J; bases unmatched to any gene: 10. Per germline, CDR1 SGDLS and CDR2 YYNGEE. The CDR3 runs 17 residues. The CDR3 loop reads CASSPLIRGRSYNEQFF. The CDR3 nucleotides read TGTGCCAGCAGCCCCCTAATCAGGGGGCGATCCTACAATGAGCAGTTCTTC.

The chain combines TRBV6-6 with TRBJ1-6; D is ambiguous. The CDR3 consists of 12 residues. The germline CDR1 and CDR2 sequences are MNHNY and SVGAGI (reference sequence). V was cut by 7 bases and J by 7 bases, with 8 bases left in between. The CDR3 DNA sequence: TGTGCCAGCACACAGAAAAATTCACCCCTCCACTTT. Translating gives CASTQKNSPLHF.

This clone was detected only once. This chain joins TRBV5-1 and TRBJ2-7, with 11 bases matching TRBD2. CDR1 and CDR2 (germline): SGHRS, YFSETQ. The CDR3 spans 14 residues. V trimming: 4 bases; J trimming: 4 bases; junction bases outside the gene matches: 4. CDR3 amino acids: CASSPGTSGYEQYF. CDR3 DNA sequence: TGCGCCAGCAGCCCGGGGACTAGCGGTTACGAGCAGTACTTC.

The chain couples TRBV5-1 to TRBJ1-6, with 9 bases that match TRBD1. Germline assignment: CDR1 SGHRS and CDR2 YFSETQ. The length of the CDR3 is 18 residues. V was clipped by 4 bases and J by 1 base; unmatched bases: 9. As DNA, the CDR3 is TGCGCCAGCAGCCGAGGACAGGGGATTCTATCCTATAATTCACCCCTCCACTTT. This codes for CASSRGQGILSYNSPLHF.

This chain connects TRBV3-1 (or the pseudogene TRBV3-2) to TRBJ1-2; D unresolved. In germline, CDR1 is LGHDT, CDR2 YNNKEL (reference sequence). V lost 2 bases and J lost 8, with 9 bases in between. This CDR3 contains 12 residues. The CDR3 nucleotides read TGTGCCAGCAGCCAACTAGGTACGGGCTACACCTTC. Amino acid sequence: CASSQLGTGYTF.

V and J are TRBV3-1 (or the pseudogene TRBV3-2) and TRBJ1-1, with 7 nucleotides matching TRBD1. The V segment lost 3 bases and the J segment 2 bases; nucleotides outside the gene matches: 9. The CDR3 has 16 residues. Germline CDR1 reads LGHDT; CDR2 reads YNNKEL (reference sequence). The CDR3 nucleotides read TGTGCCAGCAGCCATGGAGGGACAGCCATAAACACTGAAGCTTTCTTT. This translates into CASSHGGTAINTEAFF.

This clone showed up just once. DNA of the CDR3: TGTGCCAGCAGCTTGGCCGGGACAAACTACGAGCAGTACTTC. As protein: CASSLAGTNYEQYF. The rearrangement links TRBV11-2 to TRBJ2-7, with a tentative D call TRBD1 (6 bases). Germline CDR1 is SGHAT and CDR2 is FQNNGV. With 3 bases removed from V and 3 bases from J, the gap between germline ends came to 12 bases. This CDR3 is built from 14 residues.

CDR3 DNA sequence: TGTGCCAGCAGCTCCACAATGGTTTACGAGCAGTACTTC. This sequence encodes CASSSTMVYEQYF. The chain recombines TRBV11-1 with TRBJ2-7; D remains unclear. V was trimmed by 4 bases and J by 4 bases, leaving 11 bases between them. CDR3 size: 13 residues. The germline V gene encodes CDR1 SGHAT and CDR2 FQDESV (reference sequence).

The chain uses TRBV6-4 and TRBJ1-5; no clear D. Germline V gene sequence: CDR1 MRHNA, CDR2 SNTAGT. The length of the CDR3 is 13 residues. V shed 4 bases and J shed 7 bases, with 11 bases lying between them. The CDR3 sequence is CASSANWEQPQHF. The DNA of the CDR3 is TGTGCCAGCAGTGCCAACTGGGAGCAGCCCCAGCATTTT.